These 17 T cell receptor beta chains share one sample of origin, sequenced in a study of blood T cell repertoires in COVID-19. Only in-frame clones appear in the TCRdb table, and some are missing; sequencing was by immunoSEQ multiplex PCR. Of more than 150,000 clones in the sample, approximately 86% were seen once. Sequenced: peripheral blood. All receptors derive from a man between 35 and 55 years old with active or convalescent COVID-19.

The chain couples TRBV7-2 to TRBJ2-3, with 9 nucleotides matching TRBD2. Germline CDR1 SGHTA, CDR2 FQGNSA. The length of the CDR3 is 14 residues. V gave up 2 bases and J gave up 6 bases; unmatched junction bases: 3. DNA for the CDR3: TGTGCCAGCAGCTTATCGGCGGGGGGGGATACGCAGTATTTT. Residues: CASSLSAGGDTQYF. Looking up the rest from reference TRBV7-2 and TRBJ2-3 gives the full variable domain: GAGVSQSPSNKVTEKGKDVELRCDPISGHTALYWYRQSLGQGLEFLIYFQGNSAPDKSGLPSDRFSAERTGGSVSTLTIQRTQQEDSAVYLCASSLSAGGDTQYFGPGTRLTVL.

The V gene is TRBV12-3 or TRBV12-4, the J gene TRBJ2-7; possibly TRBD1 for D (6 bases). CDR3 size: 13 residues. Deletions cut 6 bases from V and 6 bases from J, with 15 bases between. The CDR3 protein is CASRQTGILEQYF. The CDR3 bases are TGTGCCAGCAGACAAACAGGGATTCTCGAGCAGTACTTC.

V is TRBV7-8 and J is TRBJ1-5; D call uncertain. Per germline, CDR1 SGHVS and CDR2 FQNEAQ. The CDR3 spans 13 residues. V was cut by 4 bases and J by 3 bases, with 7 bases left in between. The chain's CDR3 is CASSSSPNQPQHF. CDR3 sequence (DNA): TGTGCCAGCAGCTCCTCCCCCAATCAGCCCCAGCATTTT. Complete variable domain (other parts from reference TRBV7-8 and TRBJ1-5): GAGVSQSPRYKVAKRGQDVALRCDPISGHVSLFWYQQALGQGPEFLTYFQNEAQLDKSGLPSDRFFAERPEGSVSTLKIQRTQQEDSAVYLCASSSSPNQPQHFGDGTRLSIL.

J is TRBJ1-3 and V is TRBV7-8; D is unclear. Germline V CDR1 and CDR2: SGHVS, FQNEAQ. The CDR3 runs 16 residues. V was cut by 1 base and J by 0 bases, with 10 bases left in between. The CDR3 is CASSLEVGVSGNTIYF. DNA for the CDR3: TGTGCCAGCAGCTTAGAGGTGGGCGTCTCTGGAAACACCATATATTTT.

The chain carries TRBV30 and TRBJ2-3; tentative D call: TRBD2 (6 bases). With 5 bases removed from V and 0 bases from J, the gap between germline ends came to 27 bases. Germline assignment: CDR1 GTSNPN and CDR2 SVGIG (reference sequence). The CDR3 is made up of 19 amino acids. The CDR3 loop reads CAWSLGRLAGSSSTDTQYF. The CDR3 nucleotides read TGTGCCTGGTCGTTGGGGCGTTTGGCGGGGAGTTCTAGCACAGATACGCAGTATTTT.

J is TRBJ1-6 and V is TRBV18; 7 bases agree with TRBD1. In germline, CDR1 is KGHSH, CDR2 LQKENI. Trimming cost V 4 bases and J 5 bases; bases outside gene matches: 5. The CDR3 consists of 15 residues. The CDR3 nucleotides read TGTGCCAGCTCACATCAGGGGGAACATAATTCACCCCTCCACTTT. Protein: CASSHQGEHNSPLHF.

The chain recombines TRBV5-1 with TRBJ1-2; no firm D call. V was cut by 0 bases and J by 5 bases, with 11 bases left in between. CDR3 size: 14 residues. Germline lookup yields CDR1 SGHRS and CDR2 YFSETQ. The CDR3 DNA reads as TGCGCCAGCAGCTTGGGCAGGCCGGGGTATGGCTACACCTTC. Translation gives CASSLGRPGYGYTF.

The V gene is TRBV27, the J gene TRBJ1-6; perhaps TRBD1 as D (6 bases). The V end lost 7 bases, the J end lost 6 bases, and 19 bases lay between the germline ends. The germline CDR1 and CDR2 sequences are MNHEY and SMNVEV (reference sequence). The CDR3 has 16 residues. DNA of the CDR3: TGTGCCAGCACCTCACAGGGAACGGTGGGTAATTCACCCCTCCACTTT. Translating it yields CASTSQGTVGNSPLHF.

The J gene is TRBJ2-1, the V gene TRBV5-1; TRBD1 aligns across 9 bases. Germline V gives CDR1 SGHRS, CDR2 YFSETQ. The CDR3 spans 14 residues. The ends lost 4 bases at V and 3 bases at J; junction bases unmatched: 2. CDR3 bases: TGCGCCAGCAGCCGGGGACAGGGCTACAATGAGCAGTTCTTC. This sequence encodes CASSRGQGYNEQFF.

The V and J genes are TRBV12-3 or TRBV12-4 and TRBJ2-7; D is unclear. V lost 5 bases, J lost 2 bases, and 7 bases lay in between. The CDR3 contains 12 residues. In DNA form, the CDR3 reads TGTGCCAGCAGTAAGCCCCCCTACGAGCAGTACTTC. This sequence encodes CASSKPPYEQYF.

The chain links TRBV11-2 to TRBJ2-3; D gene unclear. V was shortened by 2 bases and J by 1 base, with 10 bases between the two germline ends. The CDR3 covers 15 residues. The germline CDR1 and CDR2 sequences are SGHAT and FQNNGV. CDR3 protein: CASSLISPGTDTQYF. In DNA, the CDR3 is TGTGCCAGCAGCTTAATCTCGCCAGGCACAGATACGCAGTATTTT.

The CDR3 here is CASSLTDTQYF. The CDR3 DNA reads TGCGCCAGCAGCCTCACAGATACGCAGTATTTT. This chain links TRBV5-1 with TRBJ2-3; D not resolved. This CDR3 spans 11 amino acids. Germline V lookup: CDR1 SGHRS, CDR2 YFSETQ. V lost 4 bases, J lost 2 bases, and 2 bases lay in between.

This sequence joins TRBV4-1 and TRBJ2-3, with D perhaps TRBD1 (5 bases). This CDR3 region has 16 residues. CDR1 and CDR2 (germline): MGHRA, YSYEKL. With 1 base removed from V and 6 bases from J, the gap between germline ends came to 17 bases. The DNA of the CDR3 is TGCGCCAGCAGCCAAGTCGGCAGGGCAAAAACCGATACGCAGTATTTT. It specifies CASSQVGRAKTDTQYF.

The chain recombines TRBV5-1 with TRBJ2-1, with 10 bases fitting TRBD2. From germline, CDR1 is SGHRS and CDR2 YFSETQ. V lost 5 bases, J lost 2 bases, and 4 bases stayed unmatched. The CDR3 length is 15 residues. The CDR3 sequence: CASRIAGGTYNEQFF. The CDR3 DNA sequence: TGCGCCAGCAGAATAGCGGGGGGCACCTACAATGAGCAGTTCTTC.

V usage is TRBV29-1 and J usage is TRBJ2-4; 10 bases are shared with TRBD1. The junction had 6 bases not matched to a gene; V was cut back by 7 bases and J by 3 bases. Per germline, CDR1 SQVTM and CDR2 ANQGSEA. The CDR3 sequence is 14 residues long. CDR3 loop: CSAAGQGDKNIQYF. In nucleotides, the CDR3 is TGCAGCGCTGCCGGACAGGGGGACAAAAACATTCAGTACTTC.

CDR3 loop: CASSLVQGTYEQYF. CDR3 nucleotides: TGTGCCAGCAGCTTAGTTCAGGGGACCTACGAGCAGTACTTC. V is TRBV7-2 and J is TRBJ2-7; D possibly corresponds to TRBD1 (6 bases). Trimming left V 1 base short and J 2 bases short, with 9 bases between. The CDR3 has 14 amino acids. Germline V gene sequence: CDR1 SGHTA, CDR2 FQGNSA.

The chain is built from TRBV7-9 and TRBJ1-2; no reliable D call. This CDR3 comprises 13 residues. Germline CDR1 SEHNR, CDR2 FQNEAQ (reference sequence). Trimming pared 4 bases from V and 2 bases from J, leaving 8 bases between. The CDR3 DNA is TGTGCCAGCAGCTCCTTCTTGAACTATGGCTACACCTTC. It specifies CASSSFLNYGYTF.